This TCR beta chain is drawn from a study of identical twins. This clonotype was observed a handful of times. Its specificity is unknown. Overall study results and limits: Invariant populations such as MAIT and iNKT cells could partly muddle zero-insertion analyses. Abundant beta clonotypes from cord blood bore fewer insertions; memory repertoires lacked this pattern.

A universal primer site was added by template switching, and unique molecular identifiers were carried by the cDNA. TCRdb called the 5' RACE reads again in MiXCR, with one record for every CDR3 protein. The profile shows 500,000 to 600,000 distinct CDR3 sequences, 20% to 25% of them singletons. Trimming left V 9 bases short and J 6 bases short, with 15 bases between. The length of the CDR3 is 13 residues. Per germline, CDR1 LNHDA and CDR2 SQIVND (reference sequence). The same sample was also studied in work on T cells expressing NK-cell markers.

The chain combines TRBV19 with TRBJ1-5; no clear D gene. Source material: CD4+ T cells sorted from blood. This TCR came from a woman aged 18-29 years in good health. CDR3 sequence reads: CASKQWAGQPQHF. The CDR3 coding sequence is TGTGCCAGCAAACAATGGGCGGGTCAGCCCCAGCATTTT.